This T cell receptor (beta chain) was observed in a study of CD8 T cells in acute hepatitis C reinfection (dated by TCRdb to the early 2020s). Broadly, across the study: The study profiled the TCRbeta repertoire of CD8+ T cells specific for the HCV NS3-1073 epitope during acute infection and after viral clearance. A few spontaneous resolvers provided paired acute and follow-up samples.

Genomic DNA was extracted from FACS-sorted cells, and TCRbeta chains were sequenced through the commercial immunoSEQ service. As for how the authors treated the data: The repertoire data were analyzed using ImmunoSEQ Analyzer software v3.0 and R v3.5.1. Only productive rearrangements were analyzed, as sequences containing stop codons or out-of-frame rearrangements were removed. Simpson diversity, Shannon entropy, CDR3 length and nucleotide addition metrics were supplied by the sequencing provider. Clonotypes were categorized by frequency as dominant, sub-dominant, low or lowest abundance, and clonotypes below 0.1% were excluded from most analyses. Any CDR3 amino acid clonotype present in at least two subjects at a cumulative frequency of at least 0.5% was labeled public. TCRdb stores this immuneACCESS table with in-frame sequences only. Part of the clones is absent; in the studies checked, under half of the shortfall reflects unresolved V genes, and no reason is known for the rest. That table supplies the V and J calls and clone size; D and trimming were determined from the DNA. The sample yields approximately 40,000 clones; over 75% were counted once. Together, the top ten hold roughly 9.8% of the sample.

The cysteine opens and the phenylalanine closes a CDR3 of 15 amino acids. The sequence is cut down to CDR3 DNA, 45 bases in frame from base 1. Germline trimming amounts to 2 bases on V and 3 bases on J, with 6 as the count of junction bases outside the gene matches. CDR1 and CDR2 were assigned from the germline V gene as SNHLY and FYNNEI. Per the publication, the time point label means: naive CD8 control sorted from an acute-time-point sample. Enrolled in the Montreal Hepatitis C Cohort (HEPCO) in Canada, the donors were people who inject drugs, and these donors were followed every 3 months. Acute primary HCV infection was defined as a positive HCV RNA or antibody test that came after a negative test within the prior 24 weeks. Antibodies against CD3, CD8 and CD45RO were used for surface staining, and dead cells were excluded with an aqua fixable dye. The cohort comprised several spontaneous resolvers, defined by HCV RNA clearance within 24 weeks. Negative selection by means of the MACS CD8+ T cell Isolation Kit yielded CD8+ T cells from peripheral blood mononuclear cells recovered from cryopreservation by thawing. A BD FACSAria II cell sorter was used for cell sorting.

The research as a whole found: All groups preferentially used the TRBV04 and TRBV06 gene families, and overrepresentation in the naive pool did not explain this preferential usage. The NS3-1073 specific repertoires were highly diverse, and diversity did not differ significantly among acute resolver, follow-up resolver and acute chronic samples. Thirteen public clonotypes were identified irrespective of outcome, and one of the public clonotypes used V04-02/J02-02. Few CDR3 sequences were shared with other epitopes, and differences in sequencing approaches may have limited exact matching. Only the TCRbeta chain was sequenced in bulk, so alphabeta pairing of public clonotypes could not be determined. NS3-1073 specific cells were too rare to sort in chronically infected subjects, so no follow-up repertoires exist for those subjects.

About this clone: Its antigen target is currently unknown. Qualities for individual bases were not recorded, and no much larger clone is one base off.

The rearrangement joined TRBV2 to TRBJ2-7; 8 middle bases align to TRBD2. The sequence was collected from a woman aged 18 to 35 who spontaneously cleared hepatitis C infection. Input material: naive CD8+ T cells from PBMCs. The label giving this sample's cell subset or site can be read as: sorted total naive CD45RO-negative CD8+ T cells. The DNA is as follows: TGTGCCAGCAGTGAAATAGCGGGAAACCTCTACGAGCAGTACTTC. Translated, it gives CASSEIAGNLYEQYF.